This T cell receptor (beta chain) derives from a study of OX40 agonist ivuxolimab in advanced cancers. Study in general: Of the participants, 40% had some prior anti-PD-1, anti-PD-L1 or anti-CTLA-4 therapy, which was allowed. Study results and limitations: Patients who responded partially at 0.1-3.0 mg/kg showed clonal expansion ranking among the lowest.

Assay: immunoSEQ multiplex PCR; the TCRdb copy retains only in-frame clones and omits some. The sample consists of over 55,000 clones, roughly nine tenths of them appearing once. The CDR3 loop spans 14 amino acids. Looked up from germline, CDR1 is WSHSY and CDR2 is SAAADI. V gave up 6 bases and J gave up 1 base, with 12 bases separating them. A word on this clone: What it recognizes is unknown.

Sequenced material: CD4+ or CD8+ T cells sorted from blood, taken in a trial of the OX40 agonist ivuxolimab. The rearrangement links TRBV10-2 to TRBJ1-1; the D is unclear. The origin of this receptor is an adult with an advanced solid tumor such as melanoma, head and neck, liver or kidney cancer. The CDR3, as DNA: TGCGCCAGCAGCGTCCCCTCCGGGAACACTGAAGCTTTCTTT. Translated, it gives CASSVPSGNTEAFF.